This TCR beta chain was sequenced for a study of spatial heterogeneity in lung cancer. TCRdb ran MiXCR on the 5' RACE reads and lists one entry per CDR3 protein. The sample shows some 17,000 distinct CDR3 sequences, 20% to 25% of them seen only once. With V trimmed by 3 bases and J by 0 bases, 10 bases remained unmatched. Germline V CDR1 and CDR2: SGDLS, YYNGEE. CDR3 length: 17 residues. Time point described: sample taken at primary tumor resection. The authors sequenced whole RNA from tumor, nontumor lung or frozen PBMC without sorting. This clonotype was observed a few times. V gene TRBV9 combines with J gene TRBJ2-3; 7 nucleotides match TRBD2. The receptor was isolated from a female donor with early-stage non-small cell lung cancer. Sequencing was performed on PBMCs, taken at surgery. The CDR3 DNA sequence: TGTGCCAGCAGCGAGCACAGTAGCGGGTTGAGCACAGATACGCAGTATTTT. This encodes CASSEHSSGLSTDTQYF.